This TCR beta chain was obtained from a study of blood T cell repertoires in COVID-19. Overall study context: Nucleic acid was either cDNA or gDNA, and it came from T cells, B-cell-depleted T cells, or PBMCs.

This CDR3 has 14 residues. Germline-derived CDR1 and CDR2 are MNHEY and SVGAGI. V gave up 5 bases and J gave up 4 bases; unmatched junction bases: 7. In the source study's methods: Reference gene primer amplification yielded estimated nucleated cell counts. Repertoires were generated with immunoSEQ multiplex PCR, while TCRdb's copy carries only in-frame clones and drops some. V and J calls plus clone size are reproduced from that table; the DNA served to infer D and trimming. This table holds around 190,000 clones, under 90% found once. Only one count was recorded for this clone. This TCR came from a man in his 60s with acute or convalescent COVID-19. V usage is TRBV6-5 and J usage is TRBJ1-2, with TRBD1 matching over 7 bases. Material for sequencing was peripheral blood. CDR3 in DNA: TGTGCCAGCAGTAACCTTGACAGGGCCTATGGCTACACCTTC. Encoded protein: CASSNLDRAYGYTF.